This T cell receptor beta chain is from a study of blood T cell repertoires in COVID-19. Study details: Donors in the United States, Italy and Spain gave samples during acute or convalescent COVID-19.

Produced via immunoSEQ multiplex PCR; TCRdb's table is partial and in-frame only. The sample includes about 400,000 clones, approximately 86% seen only once; the top ten take around 2.9%. The CDR3 is 14 residues long. CDR1 is LNHDA and CDR2 is SQIVND in the germline V gene (reference sequence). V was pared by 8 bases and J by 6 bases, with 17 bases between. Sequenced: peripheral blood. The receptor comes from a human donor in a cohort sampled during active COVID-19. J is TRBJ2-1 and V is TRBV19; D is unclear. CDR3 in DNA: TGTGCCAGTTCGGGTCATATAGCTGGCAATGAGCAGTTCTTC. This gives the protein CASSGHIAGNEQFF.